Listed below are T cell receptor beta chains from one sample, sequenced in a study of spatial heterogeneity in lung cancer. In TCRdb, the 5' RACE reads were re-called with MiXCR into one record per CDR3 protein. The sample lists about 20,000 distinct CDR3 sequences, about 6.5% occurring once. The source was lung tumor tissue, collected at surgery. These receptors all come from a female donor with early-stage non-small cell lung cancer. Each CDR3 is given with its conserved first and last residue. Fields, in order: V gene, D gene, J gene, clone size, CDR3 DNA, CDR3 protein. D genes are given only for firm matches. Size values are once, few and many counts, or a class for expanded clones, and some rows have none.

TRBV10-2	TRBD2	TRBJ2-1	many	TGCGCCAGCAGGGTCCTAGCGGGGAGCTCTGGGAATGAGCAGTTCTTC	CASRVLAGSSGNEQFF
TRBV5-1	-	TRBJ1-6	-	TGCGCCAGCAGCCGGGGAGGGGAGGATAATTCACCCCTCCACTTT	CASSRGGEDNSPLHF
TRBV2	-	TRBJ2-2	many	TGTGCCAGCAGTATGGGTCCCGGGGAGCTGTTTTTT	CASSMGPGELFF
TRBV10-3	-	TRBJ2-7	many	TGTGCCATCAGTGACGTTTTCTCCTACGAGCAGTACTTC	CAISDVFSYEQYF
TRBV5-6	-	TRBJ2-2	many	TGTGCCAGCAGCTTTTCAGGGCCTAACACCGGGGAGCTGTTTTTT	CASSFSGPNTGELFF
TRBV20-1	-	TRBJ2-2	many	TGCAGTGCTAGTAAGGTGGAAGCCACCGGGGAGCTGTTTTTT	CSASKVEATGELFF
TRBV12-3/TRBV12-4	TRBD1	TRBJ2-2	-	TGTGCCAGCAGTAACAGGGGAAGCAACACCGGGGAGCTGTTTTTT	CASSNRGSNTGELFF
TRBV7-2	-	TRBJ2-3	many	TGTGCCAGCAGCTTAGATCGGGGCACAGATACGCAGTATTTT	CASSLDRGTDTQYF
TRBV9	-	TRBJ2-5	-	TGTGCCAGCAGCGTAGAGGGTACGGGGGAAGAGACCCAGTACTTC	CASSVEGTGEETQYF
TRBV28	TRBD1	TRBJ1-2	-	TGTGCCAGCAGTTCGGACAGGAATGGCTACACCTTC	CASSSDRNGYTF
TRBV21-1	-	TRBJ1-2	few	TGTGCCAAGAATGGCTACACCTTC	CAKNGYTF
TRBV30	-	TRBJ1-6	many	TGTGCCTGGAGTGTATTCGCAGGACCCCTCCACTTT	CAWSVFAGPLHF
TRBV12-3/TRBV12-4	-	TRBJ1-1	-	TGTGCCAGCAGTTTCAGCCGCACAGGGGAAGCTTTCTTT	CASSFSRTGEAFF
TRBV19	-	TRBJ1-2	few	TGTGCCAGTACCCCCGGGGCAAATACTCGCTATGGCTACACCTTC	CASTPGANTRYGYTF
TRBV13	-	TRBJ2-5	few	TGTGCCAGCAGCCACGGGACAATGCAAGAGACCCAGTACTTC	CASSHGTMQETQYF
TRBV29-1	-	TRBJ2-1	many	TGCAGCGTTGTTCCAGGGCAGAATGAGCAGTTCTTC	CSVVPGQNEQFF
TRBV5-6	-	TRBJ1-5	many	TGTGCCAGCAGCTTGCGAGGGGCGCAACAGCCCCAGCATTTT	CASSLRGAQQPQHF
TRBV5-1	-	TRBJ2-7	many	TGCGCCAGCAGCTTGGCGGTGGGGTCGGGCGAGCAGTACTTC	CASSLAVGSGEQYF
TRBV7-2	-	TRBJ2-5	-	TGTGCCAGCACTCCAACGTCGGGGACTCAAGAGACCCAGTACTTC	CASTPTSGTQETQYF
TRBV10-2	-	TRBJ2-7	-	TGCGCCAGCAGTGACACGGGGACTTCCGACGAGCAGTACTTC	CASSDTGTSDEQYF
TRBV7-2	-	TRBJ1-2	few	TGTGCCAGCAGCAGGCGGGACTCCTTCTATGGCTACACCTTC	CASSRRDSFYGYTF
TRBV19	-	TRBJ2-2	many	TGTGCCAGTAGTATTTTGGACGGGGAGCTGTTTTTT	CASSILDGELFF
TRBV12-3/TRBV12-4	TRBD2	TRBJ2-3	few	TGTGCCAGCAGTTTAGCTGTAGGACTAGCGGGCACAGATACGCAGTATTTT	CASSLAVGLAGTDTQYF
TRBV2	-	TRBJ2-6	many	TGTGCCAGCAGGAAGAGCTCTGGGGCCAACGTCCTGACTTTC	CASRKSSGANVLTF
TRBV7-2	-	TRBJ2-7	medium-sized	TGTGCCAGCAGCCTCGGGGGCCCCCGAGAGCAGTACTTC	CASSLGGPREQYF
TRBV11-2	-	TRBJ2-2	many	TGTGCCAGCAGTCACGACACTTACACCGGGGAGCTGTTTTTT	CASSHDTYTGELFF
TRBV20-1	-	TRBJ1-4	many	TGCAGTCTAGTTCGGGGGGAACTGTTTTTT	CSLVRGELFF
TRBV10-2	-	TRBJ1-1	few	TGCGCCAGCACCCAGGGCAACACTGAAGCTTTCTTT	CASTQGNTEAFF
TRBV28	-	TRBJ2-7	medium-sized	TGTGCCAGCCAGCCGGGCCGGGTCTACGAGCAGTACTTC	CASQPGRVYEQYF
TRBV24-1	TRBD1	TRBJ1-1	few	TGTGCCACCAGTGATTCCGCCCGGGGACAGTTGAACACTGAAGCTTTCTTT	CATSDSARGQLNTEAFF
TRBV21-1	-	TRBJ2-3	many	TGTGCCAGCAGCCCATCAGATACGCAGTATTTT	CASSPSDTQYF
TRBV3-1	-	TRBJ2-5	many	TGTGCCAGCAGCCAAGATGTGGAAGAGACCCAGTACTTC	CASSQDVEETQYF
TRBV5-1	-	TRBJ2-7	many	TGCGCCAGCAGCGGGCCGACAGGGACTTTTTACTACGAGCAGTACTTC	CASSGPTGTFYYEQYF
TRBV20-1	-	TRBJ1-1	few	TGCAGTGCTAGACGTACTGAAGCTTTCTTT	CSARRTEAFF
TRBV12-3/TRBV12-4	TRBD1	TRBJ2-2	-	TGTGCCAGCAGTCCGGACAGGGGGATGGTCGAGCTGTTTTTT	CASSPDRGMVELFF
TRBV7-9	-	TRBJ2-1	once	TGTGCCAGCAGCTTAGCTGGGGCCTCCAATGAGCAGTTCTTC	CASSLAGASNEQFF
TRBV27	TRBD1	TRBJ2-7	few	TGTGCCAGCAGTCAGCCGGGACAGGGGGGACGGTACTTC	CASSQPGQGGRYF
TRBV2	-	TRBJ2-1	-	TGTGCCAGCAGTGTGGGCCAGGGATTCGGTGAGCAGTTCTTC	CASSVGQGFGEQFF
TRBV12-3/TRBV12-4	-	TRBJ2-2	many	TGTGCCAGCCCCAGGGGGGGGGTTGACACCGGGGAGCTGTTTTTT	CASPRGGVDTGELFF
TRBV7-9	-	TRBJ2-2	medium-sized	TGTGCCAGCAGCCACGGTGGGTCCGACGGGGAGCTGTTTTTT	CASSHGGSDGELFF
TRBV28	-	TRBJ2-3	few	TGTGCCAGCAGCAGGGGACATTCCACAGATACGCAGTATTTT	CASSRGHSTDTQYF
TRBV3-1	-	TRBJ2-7	many	TGTGCCAGCAGCCCAGACGGCTCCTACGAGCAGTACTTC	CASSPDGSYEQYF
TRBV20-1	-	TRBJ2-7	few	TGCAGTGCCCTCGGACCCCCCGGGCACGAGCAGTACTTC	CSALGPPGHEQYF
TRBV6-4	-	TRBJ2-3	few	TGTGCCAGCAGTGACTCGACGGGGGCCACAGATACGCAGTATTTT	CASSDSTGATDTQYF
TRBV5-6	TRBD2	TRBJ2-1	few	TGTGCCAGCAGCTTGGTGCTAGCGGGGGTGAATGAGCAGTTCTTC	CASSLVLAGVNEQFF